The 2 T cell receptor beta chains below were found in one sample sequenced in a study of PD-1 blockade in classical Hodgkin lymphoma. The table came from immunoSEQ multiplex PCR; TCRdb's copy has only in-frame clones and leaves some out. The sample carries about 90,000 clones, 83% recorded once. The time point here: cycle 4 day 1 (C4D1), after 6 weeks of nivolumab. Each patient relapsed following autologous stem cell transplantation, and prior brentuximab vedotin exposure differed. The sequences come from peripheral blood mononuclear cells (PBMCs), collected before the fourth cycle of nivolumab. The receptor set was obtained from a human donor with classical Hodgkin lymphoma.

The chain combines TRBV27 with TRBJ2-5; TRBD2 agrees at 12 bases. This CDR3 spans 19 amino acids. V lost 6 bases and J lost 1; bases outside the gene matches: 15. Per germline, CDR1 MNHEY and CDR2 SMNVEV (reference sequence). The CDR3 protein is CASSRPTLAGGPIQETQYF. CDR3 DNA sequence: TGTGCCAGCAGCCGACCTACGCTAGCGGGAGGGCCGATCCAAGAGACCCAGTACTTC.

This clone was seen a few times. The V call is TRBV6-1, the J call TRBJ1-4; D gene uncertain. V shed 3 bases and J shed 7 bases, with 9 bases lying between them. The CDR3 contains 13 residues. From germline, CDR1 is MNHNS and CDR2 SASEGT. CDR3: CASSDVFGEKLFF. Here the CDR3 DNA reads TGTGCCAGCAGTGACGTCTTCGGTGAAAAACTGTTTTTT.